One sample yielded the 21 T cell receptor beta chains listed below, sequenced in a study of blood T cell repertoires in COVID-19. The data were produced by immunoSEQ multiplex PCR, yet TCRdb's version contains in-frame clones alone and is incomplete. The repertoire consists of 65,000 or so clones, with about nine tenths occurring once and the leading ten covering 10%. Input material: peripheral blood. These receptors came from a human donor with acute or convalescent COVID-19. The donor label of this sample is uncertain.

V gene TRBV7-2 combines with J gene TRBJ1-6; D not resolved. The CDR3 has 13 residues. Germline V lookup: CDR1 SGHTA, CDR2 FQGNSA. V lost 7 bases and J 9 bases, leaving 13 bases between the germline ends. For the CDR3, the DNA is TGTGCCAGCACCGCTAAGAGCGGTTCACCCCTCCACTTT. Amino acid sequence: CASTAKSGSPLHF.

CDR3 protein: CAISPRRVGEQYF. CDR3 DNA sequence: TGTGCCATCAGCCCTCGGCGGGTGGGAGAGCAGTACTTC. The rearrangement links TRBV10-3 to TRBJ2-7; TRBD2 might be the D (5 bases). CDR1 is ENHRY, CDR2 SYGVKD, per germline. The V end was cut by 6 bases, the J end by 7 bases, with 16 bases between. This CDR3 contains 13 residues.

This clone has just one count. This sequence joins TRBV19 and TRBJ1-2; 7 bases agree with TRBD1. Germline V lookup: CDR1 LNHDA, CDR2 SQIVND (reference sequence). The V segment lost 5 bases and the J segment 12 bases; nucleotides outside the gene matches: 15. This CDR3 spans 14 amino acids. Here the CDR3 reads CASSLNRGELGNTF. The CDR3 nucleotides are TGTGCCAGTAGTCTCAACAGGGGCGAACTGGGGAACACCTTC.

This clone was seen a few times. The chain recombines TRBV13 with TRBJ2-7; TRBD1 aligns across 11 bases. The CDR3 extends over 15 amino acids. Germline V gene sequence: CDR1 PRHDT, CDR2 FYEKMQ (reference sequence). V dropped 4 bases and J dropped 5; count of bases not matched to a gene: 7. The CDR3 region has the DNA TGTGCCAGCAGCTCGCGGGACAGGGGGTTCGACGAGCAGTACTTC. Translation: CASSSRDRGFDEQYF. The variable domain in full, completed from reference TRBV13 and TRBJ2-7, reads AAGVIQSPRHLIKEKRETATLKCYPIPRHDTVYWYQQGPGQDPQFLISFYEKMQSDKGSIPDRFSAQQFSDYHSELNMSSLELGDSALYFCASSSRDRGFDEQYFGPGTRLTVT.

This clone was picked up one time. The chain's CDR3 is CASTRDRAYEKLFF. DNA of the CDR3: TGTGCCAGCACCCGGGACAGGGCCTATGAAAAACTGTTTTTT. The V and J genes are TRBV6-5 and TRBJ1-4; 9 positions match TRBD1. CDR1 and CDR2 from the germline V gene are MNHEY and SVGAGI. The CDR3 is 14 residues long. The V gene end was trimmed by 7 bases and the J gene end by 6 bases; junction bases not matched to a gene: 6.

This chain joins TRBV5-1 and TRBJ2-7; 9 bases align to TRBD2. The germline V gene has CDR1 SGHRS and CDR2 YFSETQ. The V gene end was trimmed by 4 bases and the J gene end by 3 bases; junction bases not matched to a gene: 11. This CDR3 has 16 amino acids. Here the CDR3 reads CASSPLPSGAFYEQYV. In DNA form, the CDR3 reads TGCGCCAGCAGCCCGCTGCCTAGCGGGGCGTTCTACGAGCAGTACGTC.

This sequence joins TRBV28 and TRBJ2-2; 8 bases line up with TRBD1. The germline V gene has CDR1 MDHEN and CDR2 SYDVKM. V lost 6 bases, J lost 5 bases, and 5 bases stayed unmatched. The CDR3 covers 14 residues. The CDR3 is CASSRTGGTGELFF. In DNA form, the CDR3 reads TGTGCCAGCAGCCGAACAGGGGGAACCGGGGAGCTGTTTTTT. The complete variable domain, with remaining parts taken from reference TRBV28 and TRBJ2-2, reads DVKVTQSSRYLVKRTGEKVFLECVQDMDHENMFWYRQDPGLGLRLIYFSYDVKMKEKGDIPEGYSVSREKKERFSLILESASTNQTSMYLCASSRTGGTGELFFGEGSRLTVL.

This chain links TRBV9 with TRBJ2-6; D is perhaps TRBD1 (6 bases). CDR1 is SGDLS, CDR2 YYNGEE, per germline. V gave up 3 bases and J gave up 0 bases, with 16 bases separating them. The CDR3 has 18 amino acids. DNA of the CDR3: TGTGCCAGCAGCGGTGAGCTTAGGGGGTTCTCTGGGGCCAACGTCCTGACTTTC. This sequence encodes CASSGELRGFSGANVLTF.

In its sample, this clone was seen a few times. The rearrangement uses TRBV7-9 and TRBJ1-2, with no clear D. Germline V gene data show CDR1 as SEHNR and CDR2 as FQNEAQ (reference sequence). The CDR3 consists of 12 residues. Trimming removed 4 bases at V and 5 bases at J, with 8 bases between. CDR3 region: CASSSDTYGYTF. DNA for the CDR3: TGTGCCAGCAGCTCAGACACTTATGGCTACACCTTC.

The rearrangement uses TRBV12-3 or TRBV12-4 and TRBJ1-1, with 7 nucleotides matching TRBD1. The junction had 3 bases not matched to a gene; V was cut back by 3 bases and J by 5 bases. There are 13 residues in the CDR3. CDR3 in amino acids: CASSFQGVTEAFF. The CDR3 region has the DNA TGTGCCAGCAGTTTTCAGGGGGTTACTGAAGCTTTCTTT.

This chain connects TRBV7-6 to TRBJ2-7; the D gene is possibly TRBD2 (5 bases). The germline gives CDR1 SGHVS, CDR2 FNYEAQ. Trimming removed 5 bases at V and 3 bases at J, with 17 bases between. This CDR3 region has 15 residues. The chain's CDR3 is CASSPGLRGNYEQYF. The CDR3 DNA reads TGTGCCAGCAGCCCGGGCTTACGGGGAAACTACGAGCAGTACTTC.

This chain's CDR3 is CASSPTLNSGNTIYF. DNA for the CDR3: TGTGCCAGCAGCCCTACCCTAAACTCTGGAAACACCATATATTTT. V is TRBV5-4 and J is TRBJ1-3; the D is unclear. The CDR3 consists of 15 residues. CDR1 is SGHNT, CDR2 YYREEE, per germline (reference sequence). The V and J ends lost 4 bases and 0 bases respectively, with 11 bases between them.

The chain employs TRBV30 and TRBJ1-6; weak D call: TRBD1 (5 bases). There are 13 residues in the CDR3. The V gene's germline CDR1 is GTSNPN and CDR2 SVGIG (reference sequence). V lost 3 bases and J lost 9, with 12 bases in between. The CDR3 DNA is TGTGCCTGGAGGACAGCCTCAGGTTCACCCCTCCACTTT. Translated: CAWRTASGSPLHF.

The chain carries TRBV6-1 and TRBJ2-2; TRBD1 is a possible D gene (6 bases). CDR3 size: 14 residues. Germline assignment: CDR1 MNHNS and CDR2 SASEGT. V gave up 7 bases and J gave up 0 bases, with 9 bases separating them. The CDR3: CASTPGANTGELFF. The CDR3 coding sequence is TGTGCCAGCACCCCAGGGGCGAACACCGGGGAGCTGTTTTTT.

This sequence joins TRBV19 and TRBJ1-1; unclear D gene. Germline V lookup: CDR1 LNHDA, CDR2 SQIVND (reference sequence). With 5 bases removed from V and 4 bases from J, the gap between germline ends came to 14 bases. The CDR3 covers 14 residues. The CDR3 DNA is TGTGCCAGTAGTGCCCAGGATTTGGGCACTGAAGCTTTCTTT. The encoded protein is CASSAQDLGTEAFF.

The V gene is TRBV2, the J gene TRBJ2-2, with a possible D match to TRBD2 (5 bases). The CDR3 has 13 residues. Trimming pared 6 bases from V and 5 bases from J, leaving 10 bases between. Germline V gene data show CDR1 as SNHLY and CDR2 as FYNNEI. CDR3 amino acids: CASRTIWTGELFF. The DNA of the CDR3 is TGTGCCAGCAGGACTATCTGGACCGGGGAGCTGTTTTTT.

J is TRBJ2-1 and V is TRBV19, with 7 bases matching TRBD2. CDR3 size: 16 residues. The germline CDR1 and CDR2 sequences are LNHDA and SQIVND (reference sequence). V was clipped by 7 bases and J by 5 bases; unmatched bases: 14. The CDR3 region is CASTSLSGGSNNEQFF. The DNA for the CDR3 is TGTGCCAGTACCAGCCTTTCTGGCGGGAGTAACAATGAGCAGTTCTTC.

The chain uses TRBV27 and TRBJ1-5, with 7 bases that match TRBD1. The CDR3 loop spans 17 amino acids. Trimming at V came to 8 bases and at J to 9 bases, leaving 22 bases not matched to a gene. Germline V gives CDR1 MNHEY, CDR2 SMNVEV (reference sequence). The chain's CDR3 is CASCEHSPDRRLGPQHF. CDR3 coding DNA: TGTGCCAGCTGCGAACATAGCCCGGACAGGAGGTTGGGGCCCCAGCATTTT.

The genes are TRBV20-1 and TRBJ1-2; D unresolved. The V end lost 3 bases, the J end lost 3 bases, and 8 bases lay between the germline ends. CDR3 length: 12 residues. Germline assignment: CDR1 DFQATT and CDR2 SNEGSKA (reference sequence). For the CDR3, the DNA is TGCAGTGCTAGTGGGGAGGACTATGGCTACACCTTC. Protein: CSASGEDYGYTF.

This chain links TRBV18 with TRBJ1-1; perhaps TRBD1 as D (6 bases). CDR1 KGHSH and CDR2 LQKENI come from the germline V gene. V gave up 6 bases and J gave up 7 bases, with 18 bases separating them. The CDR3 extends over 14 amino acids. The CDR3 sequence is CASSPRDTRIEAFF. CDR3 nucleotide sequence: TGTGCCAGCTCCCCCCGGGACACGCGAATTGAAGCTTTCTTT.

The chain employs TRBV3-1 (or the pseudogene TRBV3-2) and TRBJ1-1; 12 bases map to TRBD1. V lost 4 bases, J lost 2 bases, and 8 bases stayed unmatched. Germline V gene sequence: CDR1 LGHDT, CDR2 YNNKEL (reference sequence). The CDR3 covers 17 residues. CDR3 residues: CASSRLPGQGANTEAFF. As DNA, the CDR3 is TGTGCCAGCAGCCGCCTCCCGGGACAGGGGGCAAACACTGAAGCTTTCTTT.